Sequencing of this T cell receptor beta chain was carried out in a study of T-cell reconstitution after alpha-beta-depleted transplantation in children. This clonotype showed up just a few times. Its antigen remains unidentified. Germline CDR1 LGHNA, CDR2 YSLEER. V was clipped by 1 base and J by 3 bases; unmatched bases: 4. The CDR3 loop spans 16 amino acids. The library targeted TCRbeta and was prepared with unique molecular identifiers. TCRdb processed the PCR reads anew with MiXCR; each CDR3 protein has one entry. The sample includes about 100,000 distinct CDR3 sequences, approximately 6.6% of them seen just once. Study-wide results and caveats: Newly generated T cells supplied most T-cell counts and diversity one year post-transplant. Some patients' high day-60 TCRbeta diversity was traced to surviving recipient T cells and thymic progenitors. Two months or so post-transplant, alpha-beta T cells reportedly derived from several hundred expanded graft clones.

The source is a male patient aged 2-15 years who had a stem cell transplant for acute lymphoblastic leukemia, so the T cells may come from the graft donor. V gene TRBV4-3 combines with J gene TRBJ1-3; 9 nucleotides match TRBD1. Sequenced here: PBMCs, mostly from graft donor cells, sampled 360 days after TCRalphabeta/CD19-depleted stem cell transplant. CDR3 DNA: TGCGCCAGCAGCCAAGTGGGACAGGGAATTGGAAACACCATATATTTT. Its protein product is CASSQVGQGIGNTIYF.